Described below is a single T cell receptor beta chain sequence and its context. Patients with alopecia areata provided lesional scalp punch biopsies as well as peripheral blood. Reverse transcription of extracted RNA yielded cDNA, which provided the sequencing template. Measured with immunoSEQ multiplex PCR; TCRdb has only the in-frame clones, and not every one. Of about 200,000 clones detected, approximately 52% appear once; the ten largest clones hold over 0.4%. The data derive from a study of CD8+ T cells in alopecia areata. Germline V gene data show CDR1 as MGHDK and CDR2 as SYGVNS. The CDR3 loop spans 16 amino acids. V lost 10 bases and J 2 bases, leaving 23 bases between the germline ends.

The material sequenced was CD4+ T cells sorted from blood, taken at week 0. This sequence joins TRBV25-1 and TRBJ2-5; no definite D call. This sequence was found in a human donor with alopecia areata. The CDR3 loop is CATRAHSPVDQETQYF. The DNA for the CDR3 is TGTGCCACCAGAGCCCATTCTCCCGTTGATCAAGAGACCCAGTACTTC.